This TCR beta chain was identified during a study of early T cells in non-severe SARS-CoV-2 infection. Individual cDNA molecules were tagged with unique molecular identifiers, the study reported. Via MiXCR, TCRdb re-called the 5' RACE reads, giving one row per CDR3 protein. The data contain about 98,000 distinct CDR3 sequences, around 12% of them singletons. This clonotype was found a few times. This receptor was obtained from an adult who was a healthcare worker with PCR-confirmed SARS-CoV-2 infection or an uninfected control (not recorded which). The sequenced sample was whole blood.

CDR3 amino acids: CAWSVQVLSYGYTF. DNA of the CDR3: TGTGCCTGGAGTGTACAGGTACTGAGCTATGGCTACACCTTC. This sequence joins TRBV30 and TRBJ1-2, with D possibly matching TRBD1 (5 bases). V was shortened by 0 bases and J by 4 bases, with 12 bases between the two germline ends. Germline CDR1 reads GTSNPN; CDR2 reads SVGIG (reference sequence). The length of the CDR3 is 14 residues.